The 17 T cell receptor beta chains reported below all come from one sample, sequenced in a study of T cells in Graves' hyperthyroidism and ophthalmopathy. RNA transcripts provided the source from which TCR beta CDR3 regions were amplified. The primer set for the first-round RT-PCR of the TCR CDR3 was HTBI. TCRdb passed the multiplex PCR reads through MiXCR, listing each CDR3 protein once. The sample includes about 710,000 distinct CDR3 sequences, 16% of them seen just once. The sequenced sample consisted of blood. Every receptor here comes from a man between 18 and 35 years old with Graves' hyperthyroidism.

This clonotype was picked up a small number of times. J is TRBJ2-7 and V is TRBV5-1; 12 bases map to TRBD2. The length of the CDR3 is 15 residues. The V gene's germline CDR1 is SGHRS and CDR2 YFSETQ. Trimming at V came to 4 bases and at J to 6 bases, leaving 8 bases not matched to a gene. The CDR3 loop reads CASSGRLAGAVEQYF. The CDR3 DNA sequence: TGCGCCAGCAGCGGAAGACTAGCGGGAGCGGTCGAGCAGTACTTC.

This clonotype was recorded at least ten times. This sequence joins TRBV20-1 and TRBJ2-5, with 7 bases identical to TRBD1. The CDR3 is 15 amino acids. Germline V CDR1 and CDR2: DFQATT, SNEGSKA (reference sequence). The V segment lost 6 bases and the J segment 1 base; nucleotides outside the gene matches: 11. Here the CDR3 reads CSANDPGQIQETQYF. DNA for the CDR3: TGCAGTGCAAACGACCCGGGACAGATCCAAGAGACCCAGTACTTC.

The table lists this clonotype with many counts. The chain uses TRBV6-6 and TRBJ2-7; D unresolved. Trimming removed 0 bases from V and 0 bases from J, with 9 bases in between. The CDR3 sequence is 15 residues long. Per the germline V gene, CDR1 is MNHNY and CDR2 is SVGAGI (reference sequence). CDR3 amino acids: CASSYSSGSSYEQYF. DNA for the CDR3: TGTGCCAGCAGTTACTCATCAGGTAGCTCCTACGAGCAGTACTTC.

In its sample, this clonotype was seen many times. J is TRBJ2-3 and V is TRBV28; D may be TRBD2 (6 bases). The germline V gene has CDR1 MDHEN and CDR2 SYDVKM. V lost 8 bases and J lost 0, with 9 bases in between. This CDR3 is 13 amino acids long. CDR3 nucleotide sequence: TGTGCCAGCGGGCGGGAAAGCACAGATACGCAGTATTTT. This gives the protein CASGRESTDTQYF. The variable domain in full, with the rest retrieved from reference TRBV28 and TRBJ2-3, is DVKVTQSSRYLVKRTGEKVFLECVQDMDHENMFWYRQDPGLGLRLIYFSYDVKMKEKGDIPEGYSVSREKKERFSLILESASTNQTSMYLCASGRESTDTQYFGPGTRLTVL.

CDR3 sequence reads: CASSIQGAGQYF. The DNA for the CDR3 is TGTGCCAGTAGTATACAGGGGGCAGGGCAGTACTTC. The chain uses TRBV19 and TRBJ2-7; 8 bases fit TRBD1. Germline V gene sequence: CDR1 LNHDA, CDR2 SQIVND (reference sequence). Trimming cost V 2 bases and J 9 bases; bases outside gene matches: 3. CDR3 length equals 12 residues.

This clonotype was recorded only once. The chain employs TRBV28 and TRBJ1-4; D possibly corresponds to TRBD1 (5 bases). From germline, CDR1 is MDHEN and CDR2 SYDVKM. V lost 5 bases and J 0 bases, leaving 10 bases between the germline ends. The CDR3 has 15 residues. The CDR3 DNA sequence: TGTGCCAGCAGTGGGACCCATGCAACTAATGAAAAACTGTTTTTT. Encoded protein: CASSGTHATNEKLFF.

This clonotype was counted between two and nine times. The chain links TRBV7-9 to TRBJ1-1; the D gene is possibly TRBD1 (6 bases). The germline V and J ends were trimmed by 1 base and 10 bases, with 16 bases remaining between them. Looked up from germline, CDR1 is SEHNR and CDR2 is FQNEAQ (reference sequence). The CDR3 is made up of 14 amino acids. The CDR3 DNA reads TGTGCCAGCAGCTTAGATTTTACAGGGTCCGGAGCTTTCTTT. Translation: CASSLDFTGSGAFF.

V is TRBV4-3 and J is TRBJ2-7; D remains ambiguous. Germline values: CDR1 LGHNA, CDR2 YSLEER. V shed 3 bases and J shed 8 bases, with 14 bases lying between them. This CDR3 has 13 amino acids. CDR3 loop: CASSQLLGTKQYF. The CDR3 bases are TGCGCCAGCAGCCAGCTCTTGGGCACGAAGCAGTACTTC.

There are many counts of this clonotype. The chain combines TRBV28 with TRBJ2-1, with 11 bases lining up with TRBD2. CDR1 is MDHEN, CDR2 SYDVKM, per germline. This CDR3 comprises 12 residues. The V segment lost 8 bases and the J segment 9 bases; nucleotides outside the gene matches: 3. As DNA, the CDR3 is TGTGCCAGCCTTGGGACTAGCGGTGAGCAGTTCTTC. This translates into CASLGTSGEQFF.

This clonotype was seen repeatedly, ten times or more. V usage is TRBV5-1 and J usage is TRBJ2-6; the D gene is possibly TRBD1 (5 bases). Germline lookup yields CDR1 SGHRS and CDR2 YFSETQ. The V end was cut by 0 bases, the J end by 3 bases, with 13 bases between. The CDR3 consists of 17 residues. The CDR3 nucleotides read TGCGCCAGCAGCTTGGAGCAGGGTTCTGATGGGGCCAACGTCCTGACTTTC. Amino acids: CASSLEQGSDGANVLTF.

This clonotype was observed many times. V is TRBV20-1 and J is TRBJ2-5; D might be TRBD1 (6 bases). Germline CDR1 is DFQATT and CDR2 is SNEGSKA (reference sequence). The CDR3 runs to 14 residues. V gave up 6 bases and J gave up 0 bases, with 14 bases separating them. The CDR3 region has the DNA TGCAGTGCACAGGGCGGAGAGTACCAAGAGACCCAGTACTTC. Its protein product is CSAQGGEYQETQYF.

The chain links TRBV29-1 to TRBJ2-7; D possibly matches TRBD1 or TRBD2 (5 bases each). This CDR3 has 14 residues. In germline, CDR1 is SQVTM, CDR2 ANQGSEA. Between the trimmed V and J ends, which lost 1 base and 3 bases, there was a span of 13 bases. For the CDR3, the DNA is TGCAGCGTTGAAGTGAGGGGCCTCGACTACGAGCAGTACTTC. Translated: CSVEVRGLDYEQYF.

To note about this clonotype: A much larger clone is a single base away; this may be a read error. The CDR3 DNA is TGTGCCAGCAGCCTGAGGGCCCGGGGAGAGAGTGGGGCCAGCGTCCTGACTTTC. Its translation is CASSLRARGESGASVLTF. The V and J genes are TRBV5-6 and TRBJ2-6; D may match TRBD1 or TRBD2 (5 bases each). Germline V gives CDR1 SGHDT, CDR2 YYEEEE. The CDR3 spans 18 residues.

Notes on this clonotype: The junction differs from germline at one of its ends, possibly a read error. The V call is TRBV7-3, the J call TRBJ2-3; D is possibly TRBD2 (5 bases). The length of the CDR3 is 17 residues. Germline V gene data show CDR1 as SGHTA and CDR2 as FQGTGA. The CDR3 loop reads CASSQVAAGLRTDTQYF. The CDR3 DNA reads as TGCGCCAGCAGCCAAGTTGCGGCGGGCCTTCGCACAGATACGCAGTATTTT.

This clonotype was recorded a few times. This chain uses TRBV19 with TRBJ1-1; no clear D. The CDR3 has 14 amino acids. Per the germline V gene, CDR1 is LNHDA and CDR2 is SQIVND (reference sequence). Trimming removed 5 bases at V and 6 bases at J, with 16 bases between. The CDR3 nucleotides are TGTGCCAGTAGTGGGAGGACGGAAACCTCTGAAGCTTTCTTT. Protein: CASSGRTETSEAFF.

This clonotype came up a few times. The chain couples TRBV9 to TRBJ1-1; D gene ambiguous. This CDR3 is 15 amino acids long. Germline CDR1 SGDLS, CDR2 YYNGEE. The germline V and J ends were trimmed by 0 bases and 2 bases, with 11 bases remaining between them. The CDR3 sequence is CASSVAMGGNTEAFF. CDR3 DNA sequence: TGTGCCAGCAGCGTAGCGATGGGTGGAAACACTGAAGCTTTCTTT.

In its sample, this clonotype was seen many times. The chain carries TRBV28 and TRBJ1-5; TRBD1 might be the D (5 bases). V lost 6 bases and J lost 5, with 14 bases in between. The CDR3 contains 14 residues. Germline V gene sequence: CDR1 MDHEN, CDR2 SYDVKM. CDR3 amino acids: CASSPPGFDQPQHF. In nucleotides, the CDR3 is TGTGCCAGCAGCCCCCCAGGGTTCGATCAGCCCCAGCATTTT.